These 10 T cell receptor beta chains were all obtained from the same sample, sequenced in a study of cytomegalovirus exposure and HLA in healthy donors. 13 Jbeta primers and 60 Vbeta primers were used for the PCR. Sequencing used immunoSEQ multiplex PCR; TCRdb keeps in-frame clones, though not all of them. The table has roughly 250,000 clones, 80% seen once; the top ten hold about 0.3%. Sequences were obtained from PBMCs. These receptors were taken from a girl aged 2 to 9 in good health and CMV-seronegative.

CDR3 coding DNA: TGTGCCAGCAGTATCGCCGGGGGCACAGATACGCAGTATTTT. Its translation is CASSIAGGTDTQYF. The V gene is TRBV28, the J gene TRBJ2-3; TRBD2 is a possible D gene (5 bases). V was cut by 5 bases and J by 1 base, with 10 bases left in between. The CDR3 totals 14 residues. Looked up from germline, CDR1 is MDHEN and CDR2 is SYDVKM.

This clone was counted once. The V call is TRBV28, the J call TRBJ2-7, with a possible D match to TRBD2 (6 bases). The CDR3 extends over 14 amino acids. The germline V gene encodes CDR1 MDHEN and CDR2 SYDVKM. Trimming cost V 2 bases and J 3 bases, with 11 bases left between them. The DNA of the CDR3 is TGTGCCAGCAGTTTAACGGGGGTCAGCTACGAGCAGTACTTC. This gives the protein CASSLTGVSYEQYF.

V usage is TRBV11-1 and J usage is TRBJ2-1; TRBD2 agrees at 12 bases. This CDR3 region has 19 residues. Trimming at V came to 5 bases and at J to 3 bases, leaving 14 bases not matched to a gene. Germline CDR1 reads SGHAT; CDR2 reads FQDESV (reference sequence). CDR3 bases: TGTGCCAGCAGCCCCCACTATCGGACTAGCGGGGAAGTCTACAATGAGCAGTTCTTC. Protein: CASSPHYRTSGEVYNEQFF. Using reference TRBV11-1 and TRBJ2-1 for the parts outside the CDR3, the full variable domain is EAEVAQSPRYKITEKSQAVAFWCDPISGHATLYWYRQILGQGPELLVQFQDESVVDDSQLPKDRFSAERLKGVDSTLKIQPAELGDSAMYLCASSPHYRTSGEVYNEQFFGPGTRLTVL.

V and J are TRBV28 and TRBJ1-1; D ambiguous. CDR1 is MDHEN and CDR2 is SYDVKM in the germline V gene. The CDR3 has 12 residues. V gave up 3 bases and J gave up 0 bases, with 2 bases separating them. The CDR3 sequence is CASSFLNTEAFF. The CDR3 DNA reads TGTGCCAGCAGTTTCTTGAACACTGAAGCTTTCTTT. The complete variable domain, with remaining parts taken from reference TRBV28 and TRBJ1-1, reads DVKVTQSSRYLVKRTGEKVFLECVQDMDHENMFWYRQDPGLGLRLIYFSYDVKMKEKGDIPEGYSVSREKKERFSLILESASTNQTSMYLCASSFLNTEAFFGQGTRLTVV.

The chain combines TRBV7-8 with TRBJ1-5, with D uncertain. CDR1 is SGHVS and CDR2 is FQNEAQ in the germline V gene. This CDR3 is built from 15 residues. Trimming pared 2 bases from V and 4 bases from J, leaving 12 bases between. The CDR3: CASSLSGGANQPQHF. CDR3 sequence (DNA): TGTGCCAGCAGCTTATCTGGCGGAGCTAATCAGCCCCAGCATTTT. Based on the CDR3 plus reference TRBV7-8 and TRBJ1-5, the full variable domain is GAGVSQSPRYKVAKRGQDVALRCDPISGHVSLFWYQQALGQGPEFLTYFQNEAQLDKSGLPSDRFFAERPEGSVSTLKIQRTQQEDSAVYLCASSLSGGANQPQHFGDGTRLSIL.

In regard to this clone: At the DNA level, this CDR3 is encoded by other sequences in the same sample as well. The chain has TRBV6-5 and TRBJ1-3, with D possibly matching TRBD1 (5 bases). This CDR3 contains 14 residues. V was cut by 6 bases and J by 0 bases, with 9 bases left in between. The germline CDR1 and CDR2 sequences are MNHEY and SVGAGI. CDR3 nucleotide sequence: TGTGCCAGCAGCTCAGGGAACTCTGGAAACACCATATATTTT. It yields the protein CASSSGNSGNTIYF.

This clone was detected only a few times. The V gene is TRBV7-8, the J gene TRBJ1-1; a weak D match, TRBD1 (5 bases). From germline, CDR1 is SGHVS and CDR2 FQNEAQ. The V gene lost 3 bases and the J gene lost 0 bases, with 8 bases spanning the gap. There are 14 residues in the CDR3. The CDR3 DNA is TGTGCCAGCAGCTTTAACAGGATGAACACTGAAGCTTTCTTT. It specifies CASSFNRMNTEAFF.

The chain carries TRBV11-1 and TRBJ2-1; unclear D gene. Trimming took off 5 bases at V and 7 bases at J, with 9 bases between the two ends. The CDR3 covers 12 residues. Looked up from germline, CDR1 is SGHAT and CDR2 is FQDESV (reference sequence). The CDR3 spells CASSRPRNEQFF. The CDR3 DNA reads TGTGCCAGCAGCCGACCGCGGAATGAGCAGTTCTTC.

This chain connects TRBV2 to TRBJ2-3; 9 bases match TRBD2. V shed 2 bases, J shed 4 bases, and the junction held 10 bases outside the gene matches. There are 17 residues in the CDR3. Germline V gene lookup returns CDR1 SNHLY and CDR2 FYNNEI. The CDR3 spells CASSERGGLAQADTQYF. The CDR3 DNA is TGTGCCAGCAGTGAAAGGGGGGGACTAGCTCAAGCAGATACGCAGTATTTT. The whole variable domain, filled in from reference TRBV2 and TRBJ2-3, reads EPEVTQTPSHQVTQMGQEVILRCVPISNHLYFYWYRQILGQKVEFLVSFYNNEISEKSEIFDDQFSVERPDGSNFTLKIRSTKLEDSAMYFCASSERGGLAQADTQYFGPGTRLTVL.

The chain joins TRBV18 to TRBJ1-1; no clear D. Germline values: CDR1 KGHSH, CDR2 LQKENI. The CDR3 is 16 residues long. Trimming took 1 base from V and 4 from J, leaving 16 bases between them. CDR3 region: CASSPLAPSEGTEAFF. CDR3 DNA: TGTGCCAGCTCACCACTTGCCCCTAGTGAGGGCACTGAAGCTTTCTTT.